This entry concerns a single TCR beta chain. Its antigen is unknown. No cell sorting was done before RNA was extracted from the tissue. The normal lung tissue was taken more than 3 cm from the tumor edge. These data are taken from a study of tumor and adjacent non-tumor tissue in lung cancer. TCRbeta libraries were built with three rounds of nested PCR, modified from ARM-PCR. TCRdb reprocessed the multiplex PCR reads via MiXCR and lists one record per CDR3 protein. The table includes about 86,000 distinct CDR3 sequences, more than 75% detected once. General study results and limits: TCR diversity was significantly greater in tumor than normal lung tissue.

The CDR3 extends over 14 amino acids. The V end lost 6 bases, the J end lost 6 bases, and 17 bases lay between the germline ends. CDR1 and CDR2 from the germline V gene are MNHNS and SASEGT. The sample consisted of distant non-tumor lung tissue. The chain is built from TRBV6-1 and TRBJ1-2; tentative D call: TRBD1 (5 bases). The receptor was isolated from a woman in her forties or fifties with non-small cell lung cancer. CDR3 protein: CASRCRAEVDGYTF. CDR3 coding DNA: TGTGCCAGCAGGTGCAGGGCCGAGGTTGATGGCTACACCTTC.